The 21 T cell receptor beta chains below come from one sample, sequenced in a study of vaccination and CD4 T cells after COVID-19. Sequencing of DNA taken from cultured CD4+ T cells relied on the Oncomine TCR Beta short-read assay. TCRdb itself ran the PCR reads through MiXCR, one entry per CDR3 protein. The sample shows 4,500 to 5,000 distinct CDR3 sequences, approximately 73% of them seen only once. Treatment noted: roughly nine-day PBMC culture with coronavirus spike peptide pools or control peptides (ViraFEST assay). No cognate antigen is known for these TCRs. The sequenced material came from CD4+ T cells from blood, cultured in vitro. All receptors derive from a human donor who had recovered from COVID-19.

The gene calls are TRBV10-3 and TRBJ2-7; 7 nucleotides line up with TRBD2. CDR3 length equals 12 residues. Germline V gives CDR1 ENHRY, CDR2 SYGVKD. V was pared by 8 bases and J by 4 bases, with 5 bases of the junction left unmatched. The CDR3, as DNA: TGTGCCATCGGAGCGGGAACTTACGAGCAGTACTTC. Amino acids: CAIGAGTYEQYF.

V gene TRBV7-2 combines with J gene TRBJ2-7; D gene unclear. This CDR3 is built from 14 residues. V was shortened by 5 bases and J by 0 bases, with 11 bases between the two germline ends. Per germline, CDR1 SGHTA and CDR2 FQGNSA. CDR3 coding DNA: TGTGCCAGCAGCCGGCAAGGTCCCTCCTACGAGCAGTACTTC. Its protein is CASSRQGPSYEQYF. Supplemented by reference TRBV7-2 and TRBJ2-7, the full variable domain reads GAGVSQSPSNKVTEKGKDVELRCDPISGHTALYWYRQSLGQGLEFLIYFQGNSAPDKSGLPSDRFSAERTGGSVSTLTIQRTQQEDSAVYLCASSRQGPSYEQYFGPGTRLTVT.

This rearrangement joins TRBV20-1 to TRBJ1-2; 7 positions match TRBD1. CDR3 length equals 12 residues. V shed 4 bases, J shed 4 bases, and the junction held 3 bases outside the gene matches. CDR1 is DFQATT and CDR2 is SNEGSKA in the germline V gene (reference sequence). The CDR3: CSATGQPYGYTF. The CDR3 region has the DNA TGCAGTGCTACGGGACAGCCCTATGGCTACACCTTC.

About this clonotype: Germline is not matched at one junction end, which may reflect a read error. The rearrangement uses TRBV12-3 or TRBV12-4 and TRBJ1-3; D unresolved. The CDR3 has 13 residues. CDR3 sequence: CASSLSPGNTIYF. In DNA form, the CDR3 reads TGTGCCAGCAGTTTGAGCCCTGGGAACACCATATATTTT.

This clonotype appeared once. V gene TRBV19 combines with J gene TRBJ2-5, with 8 bases identical to TRBD1. CDR1 and CDR2 (germline): LNHDA, SQIVND (reference sequence). J lost 5 bases, V lost 3 bases, and 5 bases had no gene match. This CDR3 spans 14 amino acids. As DNA, the CDR3 is TGTGCCAGTAGTATTTCAGGGGGCGTGGAGACCCAGTACTTC. This sequence encodes CASSISGGVETQYF. The entire variable domain, with the rest obtained from reference TRBV19 and TRBJ2-5, is as follows: DGGITQSPKYLFRKEGQNVTLSCEQNLNHDAMYWYRQDPGQGLRLIYYSQIVNDFQKGDIAEGYSVSREKKESFPLTVTSAQKNPTAFYLCASSISGGVETQYFGPGTRLLVL.

In this sample, this clonotype turned up once. This chain links TRBV7-2 with TRBJ2-2; the D gene is possibly TRBD2 (5 bases). Trimming left V 1 base short and J 7 bases short, with 13 bases between. This CDR3 is built from 15 residues. The germline CDR1 and CDR2 sequences are SGHTA and FQGNSA. The CDR3 reads CASSLGTIGIGELFF. As DNA, the CDR3 is TGTGCCAGCAGCTTAGGTACCATCGGGATCGGGGAGCTGTTTTTT.

The chain couples TRBV24-1 to TRBJ2-3; 15 bases map to TRBD2. Germline-derived CDR1 and CDR2 are KGHDR and SFDVKD. Unmatched junction bases numbered 11, after V lost 7 bases and J lost 4 bases. The length of the CDR3 is 18 residues. The CDR3 loop is CATRPRTSGRAKSDTQYF. The CDR3 bases are TGTGCCACCAGACCTCGGACTAGCGGGAGGGCCAAATCAGATACGCAGTATTTT.

The rearrangement joins TRBV7-9 to TRBJ2-5, with 11 nucleotides matching TRBD2. With V trimmed by 1 base and J by 7 bases, 11 bases remained unmatched. Germline-derived CDR1 and CDR2 are SEHNR and FQNEAQ (reference sequence). This CDR3 spans 17 amino acids. The CDR3 DNA is TGTGCCAGCAGCTTAGGGGGACCTAGCGGGAGGTGGAGGACCCAGTACTTC. It is translated as CASSLGGPSGRWRTQYF.

The rearrangement joins TRBV7-9 to TRBJ1-1; D possibly corresponds to TRBD1 (5 bases). Germline lookup yields CDR1 SEHNR and CDR2 FQNEAQ (reference sequence). The CDR3 runs to 14 residues. Trimming stripped 6 bases from V and 1 base from J, with 12 bases between. CDR3 loop: CASSLTQGNTEAFF. The CDR3 bases are TGTGCCAGCAGTTTGACCCAGGGGAACACTGAAGCTTTCTTT.

The J gene is TRBJ1-2, the V gene TRBV10-1, with D perhaps matching TRBD1 (6 bases). This CDR3 is built from 14 residues. Trimming left V 3 bases short and J 4 bases short, with 12 bases between. The V gene's germline CDR1 is WNHNN and CDR2 SYGVQD (reference sequence). CDR3 nucleotide sequence: TGCGCCAGCAGTGATGTCCAGGGGACCTATGGCTACACCTTC. This codes for CASSDVQGTYGYTF.

V is TRBV2 and J is TRBJ1-3; weak D call: TRBD1 (5 bases). V gave up 9 bases and J gave up 9 bases, with 18 bases separating them. This CDR3 is built from 13 residues. Germline CDR1 and CDR2: SNHLY and FYNNEI. The CDR3 sequence: CASGGRDEGTIYF. The CDR3 bases are TGTGCCAGTGGGGGACGGGACGAGGGCACCATATATTTT.

CDR3 residues: CASNKGEGNTEAFF. CDR3 nucleotides: TGTGCCAGCAACAAAGGGGAAGGGAACACTGAAGCTTTCTTT. The chain joins TRBV7-9 to TRBJ1-1, with TRBD1 as a possible D gene (5 bases). Trimming stripped 7 bases from V and 1 base from J, with 13 bases between. Looked up from germline, CDR1 is SEHNR and CDR2 is FQNEAQ (reference sequence). The CDR3 is 14 amino acids.

V gene TRBV20-1 combines with J gene TRBJ1-2; D uncertain. Germline values: CDR1 DFQATT, CDR2 SNEGSKA (reference sequence). The CDR3 sequence is 13 residues long. Trimming cost V 0 bases and J 7 bases, with 12 bases left between them. This CDR3 is CSARDLGRGGYTF. For the CDR3, the DNA is TGCAGTGCTAGAGATCTTGGGAGAGGTGGCTACACCTTC.

V is TRBV7-2 and J is TRBJ1-1; TRBD1 agrees at 7 bases. This CDR3 region has 14 residues. Germline CDR1 is SGHTA and CDR2 is FQGNSA. V gave up 4 bases and J gave up 5 bases; unmatched junction bases: 7. In DNA form, the CDR3 reads TGTGCCAGCAGCTCTAGGGGGCGCCGGACTGAAGCTTTCTTT. Translated, it gives CASSSRGRRTEAFF. Full variable domain (missing parts from reference TRBV7-2 and TRBJ1-1): GAGVSQSPSNKVTEKGKDVELRCDPISGHTALYWYRQSLGQGLEFLIYFQGNSAPDKSGLPSDRFSAERTGGSVSTLTIQRTQQEDSAVYLCASSSRGRRTEAFFGQGTRLTVV.

The chain couples TRBV7-6 to TRBJ2-7, with D maybe TRBD2 (5 bases). CDR3 length equals 15 residues. Germline V gene data show CDR1 as SGHVS and CDR2 as FNYEAQ. V lost 5 bases and J 4 bases, leaving 18 bases between the germline ends. The CDR3, as DNA: TGTGCCAGCAGCGGAGGACCAACATCGCAGTACGAGCAGTACTTC. It specifies CASSGGPTSQYEQYF.

This clonotype has only one observation. This chain connects TRBV15 to TRBJ1-2; maybe TRBD1 (6 bases). The V gene lost 0 bases and the J gene lost 0 bases, with 17 bases spanning the gap. The germline V gene encodes CDR1 LNHNV and CDR2 YYDKDF (reference sequence). CDR3 size: 18 residues. DNA for the CDR3: TGTGCCACCAGCAGAGATAGGGGGTCTTCCGAAGCTAACTATGGCTACACCTTC. This encodes CATSRDRGSSEANYGYTF.

This chain joins TRBV6-1 and TRBJ1-5, with 8 bases identical to TRBD1. The CDR3 contains 15 residues. Per germline, CDR1 MNHNS and CDR2 SASEGT. V was clipped by 7 bases and J by 3 bases; unmatched bases: 8. The CDR3 is CASTQSRGLNQPQHF. The CDR3 DNA reads as TGTGCCAGCACACAAAGCAGGGGGCTCAATCAGCCCCAGCATTTT.

This chain's CDR3 is CASSEDNYGYTF. The CDR3 nucleotides read TGTGCCAGCAGTGAAGATAACTATGGCTACACCTTC. The chain joins TRBV2 to TRBJ1-2; D gene ambiguous. This CDR3 has 12 residues. V lost 1 base to trimming and J lost 1 base, with 1 base between them. Germline lookup yields CDR1 SNHLY and CDR2 FYNNEI.

The rearrangement joins TRBV10-3 to TRBJ1-2; maybe TRBD1 (6 bases). V was trimmed by 6 bases and J by 0 bases, leaving 8 bases between them. In germline, CDR1 is ENHRY, CDR2 SYGVKD. The CDR3 is 13 residues long. Here the CDR3 DNA reads TGTGCCATCAGGGAGGGGGCTAACTATGGCTACACCTTC. Translating it yields CAIREGANYGYTF.

The chain links TRBV7-2 to TRBJ2-7; 9 nucleotides agree with TRBD1. The CDR3 covers 14 residues. Germline assignment: CDR1 SGHTA and CDR2 FQGNSA. Trimming removed 4 bases from V and 3 bases from J; junction bases left unmatched: 4. The CDR3 spells CASSWTTGGYEQYF. The CDR3 nucleotides read TGTGCCAGCAGCTGGACGACAGGGGGCTACGAGCAGTACTTC.

This clonotype turned up a few times. The chain joins TRBV24-1 to TRBJ2-3, with TRBD2 as a possible D gene (5 bases). CDR1 KGHDR and CDR2 SFDVKD come from the germline V gene. The CDR3 loop spans 15 amino acids. The V and J ends lost 3 bases and 7 bases respectively, with 16 bases between them. The CDR3 sequence: CATSDPAAAPNTQYF. CDR3 nucleotide sequence: TGTGCCACCAGTGATCCAGCGGCGGCGCCGAATACGCAGTATTTT.